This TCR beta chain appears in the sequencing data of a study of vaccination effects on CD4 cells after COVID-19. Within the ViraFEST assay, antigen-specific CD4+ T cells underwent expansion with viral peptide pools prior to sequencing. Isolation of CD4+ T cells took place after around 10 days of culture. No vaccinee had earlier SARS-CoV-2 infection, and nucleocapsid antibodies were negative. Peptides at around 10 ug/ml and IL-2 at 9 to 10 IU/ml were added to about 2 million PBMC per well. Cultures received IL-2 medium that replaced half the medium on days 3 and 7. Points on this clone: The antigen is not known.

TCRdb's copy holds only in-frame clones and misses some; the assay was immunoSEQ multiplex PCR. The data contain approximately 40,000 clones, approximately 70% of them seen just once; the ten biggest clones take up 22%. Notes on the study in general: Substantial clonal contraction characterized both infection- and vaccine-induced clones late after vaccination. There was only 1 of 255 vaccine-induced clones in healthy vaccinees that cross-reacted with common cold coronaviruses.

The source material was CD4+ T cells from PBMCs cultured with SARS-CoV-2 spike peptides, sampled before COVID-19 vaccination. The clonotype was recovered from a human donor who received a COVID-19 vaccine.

The CDR3 is CASSSAGRVGNEQFF. The CDR3 nucleotides read TGTGCCAGCAGTTCAGCGGGGAGGGTAGGCAATGAGCAGTTCTTC. The rearrangement joins TRBV2 to TRBJ2-1; 7 positions agree with TRBD2. This CDR3 is built from 15 residues. V was pared by 5 bases and J by 6 bases, with 10 bases of the junction left unmatched. Germline loops: CDR1 SNHLY, CDR2 FYNNEI.